The 20 T cell receptor beta chains presented below share a single source sample, sequenced in a study of Tregs in tolerant kidney transplant recipients. The repertoire was sequenced with immunoSEQ multiplex PCR; TCRdb's copy has only in-frame clones and lacks some. There are tens of thousands of clones in the sample; roughly nine tenths occur only once, and approximately 0.4% lies in the top ten. The sample in question was CD4+ T cells from blood, obtained before the transplant. Receptors were obtained from a human donor who received a combined kidney and bone marrow transplant.

The V call is TRBV28, the J call TRBJ1-2, with TRBD1 as a possible D gene (6 bases). Germline V gene data show CDR1 as MDHEN and CDR2 as SYDVKM. Trimming took 4 bases from V and 2 from J, leaving 14 bases between them. The CDR3 is 15 residues long. This CDR3 is CASSSSGGPNYGYTF. The DNA of the CDR3 is TGTGCCAGCAGTTCCTCCGGGGGGCCAAACTATGGCTACACCTTC.

V gene TRBV19 combines with J gene TRBJ2-2; TRBD2 aligns across 12 bases. Trimming cost V 6 bases and J 1 base; bases outside gene matches: 0. Germline-derived CDR1 and CDR2 are LNHDA and SQIVND (reference sequence). The CDR3 runs to 15 residues. The CDR3 reads CASRTSGRNTGELFF. The CDR3 nucleotides read TGTGCCAGTAGGACTAGCGGGAGGAACACCGGGGAGCTGTTTTTT.

This chain connects TRBV19 to TRBJ1-2, with D perhaps matching TRBD1 (5 bases). The germline V and J ends were trimmed by 5 bases and 0 bases, with 10 bases remaining between them. The CDR3 sequence is 14 residues long. CDR1 LNHDA and CDR2 SQIVND come from the germline V gene (reference sequence). This CDR3 is CASSGKGTNYGYTF. The CDR3 coding sequence is TGTGCCAGTAGTGGGAAGGGGACTAACTATGGCTACACCTTC.

The chain is built from TRBV28 and TRBJ2-7, with 12 positions matching TRBD1. V was clipped by 6 bases and J by 5 bases; unmatched bases: 20. The CDR3 is made up of 19 amino acids. Germline CDR1 reads MDHEN; CDR2 reads SYDVKM. Here the CDR3 reads CASRPRDRGLSGVPHEQYF. The CDR3 DNA follows: TGTGCCAGCAGGCCCCGGGACAGGGGGCTGTCGGGAGTTCCCCACGAGCAGTACTTC.

The gene calls are TRBV11-1 and TRBJ2-2; TRBD2 matches at 9 bases. From germline, CDR1 is SGHAT and CDR2 FQDESV (reference sequence). The CDR3 has 17 residues. V was pared by 1 base and J by 4 bases, with 7 bases of the junction left unmatched. The CDR3 here is CASSLGAGGRITGELFF. In nucleotides, the CDR3 is TGTGCCAGCAGCTTAGGCGCGGGAGGGCGTATCACCGGGGAGCTGTTTTTT.

The rearrangement joins TRBV10-3 to TRBJ2-5; TRBD2 aligns across 13 bases. After removal of 6 bases from V and 5 bases from J, the junction contained 6 bases not matched to a gene. Germline V CDR1 and CDR2: ENHRY, SYGVKD. The length of the CDR3 is 15 residues. The CDR3 sequence: CAISGTSGVFETQYF. CDR3 nucleotides: TGTGCCATCAGCGGGACTAGCGGGGTGTTCGAGACCCAGTACTTC.

The CDR3 reads CASSPQAQEGYTF. CDR3 nucleotide sequence: TGTGCCAGCAGTCCCCAGGCCCAAGAAGGCTACACCTTC. The V and J genes are TRBV27 and TRBJ1-2; D uncertain. V lost 5 bases and J lost 8, with 15 bases in between. Germline V gene sequence: CDR1 MNHEY, CDR2 SMNVEV (reference sequence). CDR3 size: 13 residues.

In nucleotides, the CDR3 is TGTGCCAGCAGCTTAGGCCGGCCTAGGGGGACTGAGCAGTTCTTC. Protein: CASSLGRPRGTEQFF. The V gene is TRBV11-3, the J gene TRBJ2-1; maybe TRBD1 (6 bases). The CDR3 sequence is 15 residues long. V lost 1 base, J lost 9 bases, and 16 bases lay in between. Germline V CDR1 and CDR2: SGHNT, YENEEA.

The rearrangement links TRBV11-3 to TRBJ2-1; 8 bases agree with TRBD2. Germline V CDR1 and CDR2: SGHNT, YENEEA. This CDR3 is 15 amino acids long. With 2 bases clipped from V and 2 bases from J, the junction kept 2 bases outside the gene matches. CDR3: CASSLTSGAYNEQFF. CDR3 sequence (DNA): TGTGCCAGCAGCTTAACTAGCGGCGCCTACAATGAGCAGTTCTTC.

The chain is built from TRBV7-8 and TRBJ2-7; 10 bases are shared with TRBD1. CDR1 and CDR2 (germline): SGHVS, FQNEAQ. There are 15 residues in the CDR3. Germline trimming cut 1 base from V and 3 bases from J; bases unmatched to any gene: 3. CDR3 nucleotides: TGTGCCAGCAGCTTAGGGGGGACAGGGGTCTACGAGCAGTACTTC. Translating it yields CASSLGGTGVYEQYF.

In this sample, this clone turned up a few times. This chain connects TRBV6-1 to TRBJ1-5; D gene unclear. The CDR3 covers 13 residues. Per germline, CDR1 MNHNS and CDR2 SASEGT. V lost 4 bases, J lost 7 bases, and 11 bases lay in between. The CDR3, as DNA: TGTGCCAGCAGTGCGGGGTTGGACCAGCCCCAGCATTTT. It encodes CASSAGLDQPQHF.

The gene calls are TRBV7-3 and TRBJ2-6; D is uncertain. The CDR3 has 13 residues. With 4 bases removed from V and 2 bases from J, the gap between germline ends came to 3 bases. Germline lookup yields CDR1 SGHTA and CDR2 FQGTGA. CDR3 in DNA: TGTGCCAGCAGCTCGGCTGGGGCCAACGTCCTGACTTTC. Encoded protein: CASSSAGANVLTF.

The CDR3 DNA follows: TGCGCCAGCAGGGGCAGGGGGAACACTGAAGCTTTCTTT. This codes for CASRGRGNTEAFF. The chain links TRBV10-2 to TRBJ1-1; perhaps TRBD1 as D (6 bases). Germline V gene sequence: CDR1 WSHSY, CDR2 SAAADI. Trimming pared 6 bases from V and 1 base from J, leaving 9 bases between. This CDR3 has 13 residues.

The rearrangement links TRBV10-1 to TRBJ2-7; a weak D match, TRBD2 (6 bases). The V and J ends lost 0 bases and 2 bases respectively, with 11 bases between them. Looked up from germline, CDR1 is WNHNN and CDR2 is SYGVQD (reference sequence). The CDR3 covers 15 residues. The CDR3 bases are TGCGCCAGCAGTGAGTCGAATAGCGGAGCCTACGAGCAGTACTTC. This encodes CASSESNSGAYEQYF.

CDR3 residues: CSKSTVGGYTF. The DNA for the CDR3 is TGCAGTAAATCGACAGTTGGTGGCTACACCTTC. V is TRBV20-1 and J is TRBJ1-2; possible D gene TRBD1, 5 bases. Trimming pared 8 bases from V and 7 bases from J, leaving 14 bases between. Germline assignment: CDR1 DFQATT and CDR2 SNEGSKA (reference sequence). The CDR3 consists of 11 residues.

The chain employs TRBV6-1 and TRBJ2-1; 13 bases are a match to TRBD2. With V trimmed by 8 bases and J by 6 bases, 4 bases remained unmatched. Germline V gene lookup returns CDR1 MNHNS and CDR2 SASEGT. The CDR3 extends over 14 amino acids. The DNA of the CDR3 is TGTGCCAGCTGGACTAGCGGGAGAGGCAATGAGCAGTTCTTC. It specifies CASWTSGRGNEQFF.

The chain links TRBV7-2 to TRBJ2-7, with TRBD2 identical over 7 bases. The CDR3 sequence is 13 residues long. CDR1 and CDR2 from the germline V gene are SGHTA and FQGNSA. Trimming removed 5 bases from V and 9 bases from J; junction bases left unmatched: 10. In DNA form, the CDR3 reads TGTGCCAGCAGCCCATCTTGGACTAGAGGGCAGTACTTC. Translation gives CASSPSWTRGQYF.

The V call is TRBV7-9, the J call TRBJ1-2; 8 bases are a match to TRBD1. The length of the CDR3 is 14 residues. CDR1 and CDR2 (germline): SEHNR, FQNEAQ (reference sequence). The J segment lost 6 bases and the V segment lost 3 bases, leaving 6 bases of the junction unmatched. The CDR3 region is CASSLDRVGNGYTF. CDR3 sequence (DNA): TGTGCCAGCAGCTTGGACAGGGTGGGTAATGGCTACACCTTC. Supplemented by reference TRBV7-9 and TRBJ1-2, the full variable domain reads DTGVSQNPRHKITKRGQNVTFRCDPISEHNRLYWYRQTLGQGPEFLTYFQNEAQLEKSRLLSDRFSAERPKGSFSTLEIQRTEQGDSAMYLCASSLDRVGNGYTFGSGTRLTVV.

The chain has TRBV4-2 and TRBJ2-3; the match to TRBD2 covers 7 bases. CDR3 size: 16 residues. Per the germline V gene, CDR1 is LGHNA and CDR2 is YNFKEQ. Trimming took 0 bases from V and 2 from J; bases not matched to a gene: 5. The CDR3 loop reads CASSQEGAGNTDTQYF. Written as DNA, the CDR3 is TGTGCCAGCAGCCAAGAGGGAGCGGGAAACACAGATACGCAGTATTTT.

V and J are TRBV5-4 and TRBJ2-5; D uncertain. CDR1 and CDR2 from the germline V gene are SGHNT and YYREEE (reference sequence). V was pared by 0 bases and J by 5 bases, with 11 bases between. The CDR3 spans 14 residues. Written as DNA, the CDR3 is TGTGCCAGCAGCTTGGCGCCGGTTTGGGAGACCCAGTACTTC. It specifies CASSLAPVWETQYF.